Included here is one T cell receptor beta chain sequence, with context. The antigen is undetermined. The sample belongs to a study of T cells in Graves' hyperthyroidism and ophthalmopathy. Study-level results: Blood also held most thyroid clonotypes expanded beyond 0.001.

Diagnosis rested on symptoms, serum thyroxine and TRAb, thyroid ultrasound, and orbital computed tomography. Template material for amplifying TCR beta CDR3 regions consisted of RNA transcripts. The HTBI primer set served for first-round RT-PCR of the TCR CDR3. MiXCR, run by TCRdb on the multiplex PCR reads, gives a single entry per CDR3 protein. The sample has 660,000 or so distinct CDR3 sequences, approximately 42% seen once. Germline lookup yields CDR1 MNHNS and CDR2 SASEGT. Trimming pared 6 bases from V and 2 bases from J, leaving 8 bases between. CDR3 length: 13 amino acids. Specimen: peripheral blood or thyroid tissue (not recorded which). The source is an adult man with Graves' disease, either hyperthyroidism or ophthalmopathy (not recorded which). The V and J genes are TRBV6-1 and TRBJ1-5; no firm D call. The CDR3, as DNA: TGTGCCAGCAGGGTGACCCGCAATCAGCCCCAGCATTTT. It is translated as CASRVTRNQPQHF.